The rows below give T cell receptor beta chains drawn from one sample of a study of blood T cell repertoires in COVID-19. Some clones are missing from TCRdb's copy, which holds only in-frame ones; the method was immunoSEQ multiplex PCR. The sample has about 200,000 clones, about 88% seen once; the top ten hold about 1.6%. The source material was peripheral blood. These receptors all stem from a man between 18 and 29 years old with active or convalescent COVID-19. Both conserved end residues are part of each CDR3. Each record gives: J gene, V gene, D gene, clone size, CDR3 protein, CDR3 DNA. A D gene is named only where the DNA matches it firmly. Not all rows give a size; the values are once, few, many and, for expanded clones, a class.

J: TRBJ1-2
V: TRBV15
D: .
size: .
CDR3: CATSRDGYGQSYGYTF
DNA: TGTGCCACCAGCAGAGATGGTTACGGACAGTCGTATGGCTACACCTTC

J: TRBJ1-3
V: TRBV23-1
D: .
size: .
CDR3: CASSQSVEGTEHTIYF
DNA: TGCGCCAGCAGTCAATCGGTCGAGGGGACTGAACACACCATATATTTT

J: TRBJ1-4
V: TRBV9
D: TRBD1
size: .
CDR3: CASSGTAGGDGEKLFF
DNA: TGTGCCAGCAGCGGGACTGCAGGGGGCGATGGTGAAAAACTGTTTTTT

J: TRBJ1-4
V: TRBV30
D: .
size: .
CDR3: CAWATGYANEKLFF
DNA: TGTGCCTGGGCTACAGGGTATGCTAATGAAAAACTGTTTTTT

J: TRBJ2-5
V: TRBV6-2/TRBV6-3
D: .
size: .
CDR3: CASSYTETQYF
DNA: TGTGCCAGCAGTTATACTGAGACCCAGTACTTC

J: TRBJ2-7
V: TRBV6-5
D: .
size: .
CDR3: CASSYPGSYEQYF
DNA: TGTGCCAGCAGTTACCCCGGGTCCTACGAGCAGTACTTC

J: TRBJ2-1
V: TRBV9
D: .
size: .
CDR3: CASSRASNEQFF
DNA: TGTGCCAGCAGCAGAGCTTCCAATGAGCAGTTCTTC

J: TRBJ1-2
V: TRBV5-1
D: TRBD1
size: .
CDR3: CASNTAGGYGYTF
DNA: TGCGCCAGCAACACCGCAGGGGGTTACGGCTACACCTTC

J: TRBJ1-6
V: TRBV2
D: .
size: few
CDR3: CASSIRTQSPLHF
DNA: TGTGCCAGCAGTATCCGGACTCAATCACCCCTCCACTTT

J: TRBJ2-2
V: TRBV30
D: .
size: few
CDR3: CAWSVGDTGAGELFF
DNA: TGTGCCTGGAGTGTCGGCGACACTGGCGCCGGGGAGCTGTTTTTT

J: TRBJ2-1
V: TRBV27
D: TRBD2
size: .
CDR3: CASSFDPGGLAGGDEQFF
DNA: TGTGCCAGCAGTTTTGATCCGGGCGGGCTAGCGGGAGGGGATGAGCAGTTCTTC

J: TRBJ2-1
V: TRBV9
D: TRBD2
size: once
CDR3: CASRDPTGGVTSGPYNEQFF
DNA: TGTGCCAGCAGGGATCCGACGGGGGGAGTGACTAGCGGGCCCTACAATGAGCAGTTCTTC

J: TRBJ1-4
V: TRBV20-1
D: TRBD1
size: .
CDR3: CSASGQGADNEKLFF
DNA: TGCAGTGCTAGTGGTCAGGGGGCGGATAATGAAAAACTGTTTTTT

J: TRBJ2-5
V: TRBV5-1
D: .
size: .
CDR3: CASSLELAAQETQYF
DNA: TGCGCCAGCAGCTTGGAGTTAGCGGCCCAAGAGACCCAGTACTTC

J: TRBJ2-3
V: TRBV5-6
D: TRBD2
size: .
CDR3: CASSLASGIVDTQYF
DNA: TGTGCCAGCAGCTTGGCTAGCGGGATTGTAGATACGCAGTATTTT

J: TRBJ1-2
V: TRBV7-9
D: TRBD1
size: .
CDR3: CASSLLGQDGYTF
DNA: TGTGCCAGCAGCTTACTTGGACAGGATGGCTACACCTTC

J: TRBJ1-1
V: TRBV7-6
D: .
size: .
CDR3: CASSLREGSEAFF
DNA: TGTGCCAGCAGCTTACGGGAGGGCAGTGAAGCTTTCTTT

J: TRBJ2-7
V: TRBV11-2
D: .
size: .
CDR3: CASSLFYEQYF
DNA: TGTGCCAGCAGCCTATTCTACGAGCAGTACTTC

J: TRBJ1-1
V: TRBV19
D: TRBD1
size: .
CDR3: CASSPGTGATNTEAFF
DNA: TGTGCCAGTAGTCCCGGGACAGGGGCGACGAACACTGAAGCTTTCTTT

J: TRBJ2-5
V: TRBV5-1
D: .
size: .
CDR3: CASSLGPQETQYF
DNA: TGCGCCAGCAGCTTGGGGCCACAAGAGACCCAGTACTTC

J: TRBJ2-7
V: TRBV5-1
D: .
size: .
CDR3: CASSSQSGSYEQYF
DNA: TGCGCCAGCAGTTCCCAGTCAGGCTCCTACGAGCAGTACTTC

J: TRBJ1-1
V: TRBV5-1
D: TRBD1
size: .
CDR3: CASSLSTGGAMNTEAFF
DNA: TGCGCCAGCAGCCTATCTACAGGGGGCGCGATGAACACTGAAGCTTTCTTT

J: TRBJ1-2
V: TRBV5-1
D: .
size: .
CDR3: CASSLRGGNYGYTF
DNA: TGCGCCAGCAGCTTGAGAGGAGGGAACTATGGCTACACCTTC

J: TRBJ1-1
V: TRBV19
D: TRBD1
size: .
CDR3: CASSLRDSHEAFF
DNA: TGTGCCAGTAGTCTCCGGGACAGCCATGAAGCTTTCTTT

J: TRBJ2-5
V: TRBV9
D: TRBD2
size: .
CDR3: CASSARGLAGVGETQYF
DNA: TGTGCCAGCAGCGCCCGGGGACTAGCGGGGGTTGGGGAGACCCAGTACTTC

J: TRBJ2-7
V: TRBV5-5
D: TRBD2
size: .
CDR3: CASSRGTSGAWVEQYF
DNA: TGTGCCAGCAGCCGAGGGACTAGCGGGGCCTGGGTCGAGCAGTACTTC

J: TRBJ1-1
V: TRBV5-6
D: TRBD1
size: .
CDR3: CASSRTGVPNTEAFF
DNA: TGTGCCAGCAGCCGGACAGGGGTGCCGAACACTGAAGCTTTCTTT

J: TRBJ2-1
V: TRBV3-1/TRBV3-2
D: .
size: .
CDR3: CASSQASPSYNEQFF
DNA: TGTGCCAGCAGCCAGGCTAGCCCCTCCTACAATGAGCAGTTCTTC

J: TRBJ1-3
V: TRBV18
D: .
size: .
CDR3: CASSPLPSGNTIYF
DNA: TGTGCCAGCTCACCCCTCCCCTCTGGAAACACCATATATTTT

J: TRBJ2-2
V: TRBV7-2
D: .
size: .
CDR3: CASSLVPAGGTTGELFF
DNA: TGTGCCAGCAGCTTAGTGCCCGCGGGCGGGACCACCGGGGAGCTGTTTTTT

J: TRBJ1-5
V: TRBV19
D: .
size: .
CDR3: CASSITAPSNQPQHF
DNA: TGTGCCAGTAGTATAACAGCCCCTAGCAATCAGCCCCAGCATTTT

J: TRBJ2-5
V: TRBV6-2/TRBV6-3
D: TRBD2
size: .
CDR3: CASSYFRASGRQETQYF
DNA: TGTGCCAGCAGTTACTTTAGGGCTAGCGGGAGGCAAGAGACCCAGTACTTC

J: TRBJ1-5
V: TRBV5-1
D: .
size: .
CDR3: CASSPDGGDQPQHF
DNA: TGCGCCAGCAGCCCCGACGGGGGGGATCAGCCCCAGCATTTT

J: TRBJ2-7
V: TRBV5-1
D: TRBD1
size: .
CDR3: CASSVEGTGGREQYF
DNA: TGCGCCAGCAGCGTGGAGGGGACAGGGGGTCGCGAGCAGTACTTC

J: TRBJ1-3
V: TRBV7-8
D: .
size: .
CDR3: CASSLATQGSGNTIYF
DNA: TGTGCCAGCAGCTTAGCAACGCAGGGCTCTGGAAACACCATATATTTT

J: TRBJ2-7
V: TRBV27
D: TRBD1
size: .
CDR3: CASSFGTGIYEQYF
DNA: TGTGCCAGCAGTTTCGGGACAGGTATCTACGAGCAGTACTTC

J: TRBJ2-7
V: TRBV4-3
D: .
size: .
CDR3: CASSQDAGFHYEQYF
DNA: TGCGCCAGCAGCCAAGATGCGGGATTTCACTACGAGCAGTACTTC

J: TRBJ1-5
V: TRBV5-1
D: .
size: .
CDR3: CASSLAEDQPQHF
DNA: TGCGCCAGCAGCTTGGCTGAGGATCAGCCCCAGCATTTT

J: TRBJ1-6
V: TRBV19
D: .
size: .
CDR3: CASSARPTGNNSPLHF
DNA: TGTGCCAGTAGTGCCCGCCCGACAGGCAATAATTCACCCCTCCACTTT

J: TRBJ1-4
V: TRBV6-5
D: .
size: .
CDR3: CASSYSWRTNEKLFF
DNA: TGTGCCAGCAGTTACTCGTGGAGAACTAATGAAAAACTGTTTTTT